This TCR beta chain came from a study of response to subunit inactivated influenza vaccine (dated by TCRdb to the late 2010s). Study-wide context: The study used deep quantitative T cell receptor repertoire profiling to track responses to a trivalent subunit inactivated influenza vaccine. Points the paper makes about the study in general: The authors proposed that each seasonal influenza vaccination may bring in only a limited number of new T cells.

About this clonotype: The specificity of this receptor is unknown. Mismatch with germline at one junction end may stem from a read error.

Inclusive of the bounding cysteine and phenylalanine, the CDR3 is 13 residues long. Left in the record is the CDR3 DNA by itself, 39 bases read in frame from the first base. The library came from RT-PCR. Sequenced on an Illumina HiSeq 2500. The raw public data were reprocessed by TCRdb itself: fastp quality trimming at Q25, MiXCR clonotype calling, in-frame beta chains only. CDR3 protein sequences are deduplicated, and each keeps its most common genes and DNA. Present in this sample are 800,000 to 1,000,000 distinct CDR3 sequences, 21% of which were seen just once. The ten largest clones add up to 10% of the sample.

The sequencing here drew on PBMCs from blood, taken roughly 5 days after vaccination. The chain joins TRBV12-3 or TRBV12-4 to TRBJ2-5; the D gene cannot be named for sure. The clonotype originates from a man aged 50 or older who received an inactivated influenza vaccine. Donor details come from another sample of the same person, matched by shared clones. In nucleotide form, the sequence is TGTTCCAGCAGTTTCTACCAGCAAGAGACCCAGTACTTC. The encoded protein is CSSSFYQQETQYF.